This T cell receptor (beta chain) emerged from a study of PD-L1 blockade in urothelial cancer (dated by TCRdb to between 2016 and 2019). Study-level background: Every patient began therapy around 2014 and was given atezolizumab 1,200 mg intravenously every 3 weeks. About 90% of the 29 patients were identified as males with urothelial cancer of bladder origin, and a prior smoking history was reported by 18 of 29 patients. An ECOG performance status of 0 or 1 was recorded for the patients, and 0 to 3 prior chemotherapy regimens had been received by the patients. Blood samples were analyzed 3 weeks after the start of treatment (second dose) and 6 weeks after the start of treatment. A median of about 150,000 T cells and around 81,000 unique TCRs was obtained from blood samples, and a median clonality of approximately 0.08 was observed. Somatic, immune and clinical correlates of response to PD-L1 blockade with atezolizumab in urothelial cancer were the focus of an exploratory multi-omic analysis. TCR sequencing covered pretreatment tumor samples and matched, serially collected peripheral blood taken before and after atezolizumab treatment. Durable clinical benefit was defined as a progression-free survival longer than 6 months, and TCR features were additionally tested against progression-free survival and overall survival. Whole exome sequencing and RNA sequencing of pretreatment tumors were performed alongside TCR sequencing in the same patients. Under 10 patients achieved durable clinical benefit and fewer than 25 did not. Pretreatment blood TCR-seq was available for around 29 patients, at least one posttreatment blood collection was obtained for 25 or so patients, and tumor TCR-seq was available for 25 or so patients. What the study reported, not specific to this receptor: Among patients with durable benefit, tumor-associated TCR clones showed greater expansion in peripheral blood 3 weeks after treatment started (n ≈ 20, p = 0.022). Because the sample size was small (n of about 30) and many of the analyses were exploratory, the results are meant to be hypothesis-generating. A pretreatment peripheral blood TCR clonality below the median was linked to improved progression-free and overall survival.

Taken with the paper, the label for time point translates to: pretreatment peripheral blood. The cohort comprised 25 to 35 patients with locally advanced or metastatic urothelial carcinoma treated at Memorial Sloan Kettering on a trial protocol. Peripheral blood mononuclear cells were collected from each patient pretreatment and during treatment, giving between 1 and 8 total time points per patient. The Qiagen DNeasy Blood extraction kit was used to purify genomic DNA from total PBMCs and tumor samples. PBMCs were collected pretreatment and during treatment and were isolated and stored as previously described. This clone showed up just a few times. Its recognized antigen is unknown. Per-base quality was not reported, and no clone a single base away is much larger than it. For CDR1 and CDR2, the germline V gene lists LGHNT and FRNRAP. Including cysteine and phenylalanine, the CDR3 has 14 amino acids. Just CDR3 DNA is preserved here, 42 bases in frame from base 1. Germline trimming: 6 bases from V, 4 bases from J; junction bases outside gene matches: 6.

Each PCR received spiked-in synthetic TCR analog templates so that absolute template abundance could be estimated from read counts. TCRbeta CDR3 regions were amplified from genomic DNA with bias-controlled V and J gene primers using the immunoSEQ assay. Sequencing of rearranged TCRbeta segments was done at approximately 20X coverage. Regarding the original processing steps: Sequencing errors were corrected by clustering and CDR3s were annotated against IMGT to assign V, D and J genes. Downstream analyses used only productive TCRbeta rearrangements and left out out-of-frame or stop-codon sequences. Clonality was calculated as one minus the Shannon entropy normalized by the log of the number of unique productive sequences. Fisher's exact test with Benjamini-Hochberg correction, at a threshold of adjusted p below 0.01, was used to find clones that differed between time points or between blood and tumor. Entries here come from immuneACCESS through TCRdb and include only in-frame sequences with V and J called. Some clones fail to appear in such tables; in the studies checked, an unresolved V gene covers under half of the shortfall, and the cause of the remainder is unknown. Clonal size and the V and J genes are those of that table, whereas D and trimming came from the DNA. For this sample there are around 68,000 clones; over 75% appear just once. The ten biggest clones cover 1.5% to 2% of the sample.

The source of this sequence is a man in his 70s with urothelial cancer. The sample in question was PBMCs, obtained around atezolizumab (anti-PD-L1) treatment. The chain was built from TRBV12-5 and TRBJ1-1; 9 nucleotides in the junction match TRBD1. The nucleotide sequence is TGTGCTAGTGGCCTCGGGACAGGGAGCACTGAAGCTTTCTTT. It translates to CASGLGTGSTEAFF.